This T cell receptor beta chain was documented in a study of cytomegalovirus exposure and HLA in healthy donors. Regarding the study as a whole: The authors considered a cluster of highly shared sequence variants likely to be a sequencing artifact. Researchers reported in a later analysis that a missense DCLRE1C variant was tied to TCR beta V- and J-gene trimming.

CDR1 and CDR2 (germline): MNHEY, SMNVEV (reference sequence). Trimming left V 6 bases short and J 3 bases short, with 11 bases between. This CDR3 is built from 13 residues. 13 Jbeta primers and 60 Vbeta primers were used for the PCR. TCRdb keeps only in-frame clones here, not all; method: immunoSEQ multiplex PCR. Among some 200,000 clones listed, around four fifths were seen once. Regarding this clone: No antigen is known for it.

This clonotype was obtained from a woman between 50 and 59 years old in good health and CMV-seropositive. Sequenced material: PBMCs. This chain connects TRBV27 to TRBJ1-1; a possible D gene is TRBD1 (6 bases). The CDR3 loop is CASRPRGYTEAFF. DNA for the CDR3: TGTGCCAGCAGGCCTAGGGGGTACACTGAAGCTTTCTTT.